This T cell receptor (beta chain) was identified in a study of T-cell reconstitution after alpha-beta-depleted transplantation in children. The V and J ends lost 3 bases and 3 bases respectively, with 8 bases between them. The CDR3 is 13 residues long. Using unique molecular identifiers, the investigators prepared the TCRbeta library. TCRdb passed the PCR reads through MiXCR, listing each CDR3 protein once. Of nearly 550,000 distinct CDR3 sequences listed, around 16% are singletons. The sequence was obtained from a human donor who donated a stem cell graft to a child with acute lymphoblastic leukemia. The material sequenced was PBMCs from the stem cell graft donor, taken from the stem cell graft. This chain connects TRBV12-3 or TRBV12-4 to TRBJ1-2; no definite D call. CDR3 DNA: TGTGCCAGCAGTTTTGATACAGACTATGGCTACACCTTC. Amino acids: CASSFDTDYGYTF.